This T cell receptor beta chain was sequenced for a study of blood T cells in healthy people across ages. For the second PCR, which ran for about 6 to 11 cycles, a sample-barcoded 5' primer and a J-beta primer mix were used. MiXCR, run by TCRdb on the 5' RACE reads, gives a single entry per CDR3 protein. The sample has more than 800,000 distinct CDR3 sequences, more than 25% seen once. About this clonotype itself: Its antigen is currently unknown.

Per sample, at least 5.5 micrograms of total RNA were extracted. Study-wide findings and caveats: Measured against age, TCR beta diversity per million T cells decreased in a roughly linear manner. With naive T cell percentage, TCR beta diversity showed a strong correlation.

The CDR3 covers 16 residues. Germline V gene sequence: CDR1 LGHNA, CDR2 YSLEER. The V end lost 2 bases, the J end lost 3 bases, and 13 bases lay between the germline ends. The sequence was obtained from an elderly woman in good health. The sample consisted of blood. The rearrangement joins TRBV4-3 to TRBJ2-2; D possibly corresponds to TRBD1 (6 bases). CDR3 in DNA: TGCGCCAGCAGCCAAAGGCTGTCAGGGGACACCGGGGAGCTGTTTTTT. It is translated as CASSQRLSGDTGELFF.